This T cell receptor beta chain was found in a study of regulatory T cells in long-lasting Graves disease. The time point here: newly diagnosed GD, antithyroid drugs for less than 3 months. Preparation of the TCR library used RNA extracted from PBMCs. iRepertoire HTBI primers and Arm-PCR of CDR3 regions built TCR beta libraries. TCRdb reanalysed the multiplex PCR reads using MiXCR and keeps one entry per CDR3 protein. The sample consists of some 490,000 distinct CDR3 sequences, around 12% of them appearing once. Germline values: CDR1 MDHEN, CDR2 SYDVKM. The CDR3 is 15 amino acids. This clonotype showed up many times. One junction end disagrees with the germline gene, perhaps due to a read error. These same records also appear under a second study, on T cells in Graves' hyperthyroidism and ophthalmopathy. From that study: Hyperthyroidism in the patients, aged 18 to 65, was newly diagnosed and under 2 months in duration. Most thyroid clonotypes expanded above 0.001 were also detected in blood.

The source material was peripheral blood mononuclear cells (PBMCs), sampled at new diagnosis, from a patient treated with antithyroid drugs. The TCR originated in a woman younger than 45 with Graves disease. The chain recombines TRBV28 with TRBJ2-7; D unresolved. The chain's CDR3 is CASNLSGRPSYEQYF. The CDR3 region has the DNA TGTGCCAGCAATTTATCAGGACGACCTTCCTACGAGCAGTACTTC.